This T cell receptor beta chain was found in a study of CD4 T cells in relation to SARS-CoV-2 and coronaviruses. Per the germline V gene, CDR1 is LGHDT and CDR2 is YNNKEL (reference sequence). CDR3 size: 16 residues. V dropped 4 bases and J dropped 6; count of bases not matched to a gene: 12. TCRdb keeps only in-frame clones here, not all; method: immunoSEQ multiplex PCR. The table records 60,000 to 75,000 clones, 90% to 95% of them present only once. Unexposed donor CD4+ T cells date from about 2011-2018, before the COVID-19 pandemic. Sequencing was carried out using naive CD4+ T cells from PBMCs. The subset denotes: naive CD4+ T cells isolated by negative enrichment. This chain links TRBV3-1 (or the pseudogene TRBV3-2) with TRBJ2-4; 7 positions agree with TRBD1. This TCR came from a human donor in good health. The CDR3 spells CASSPPRDSNLNIQYF. CDR3 DNA: TGTGCCAGCAGCCCACCCCGGGACAGCAATCTAAACATTCAGTACTTC.